Described below is a single T cell receptor beta chain sequence and its context. The target antigen is unknown. In the ophthalmopathy cohort, Clinical Activity Score was at least 3, NOSPECS grade at least 4, and duration under 3 months. Clinical symptoms, serum thyroxine, TRAb, thyroid ultrasound and orbital computed tomography informed diagnoses. The sample belongs to a study of T cells in Graves' hyperthyroidism and ophthalmopathy. About the study: Peripheral blood was acquired at first diagnosis, ahead of any therapy whatsoever.

Germline loops: CDR1 MDHEN, CDR2 SYDVKM. The CDR3 totals 14 residues. Trimming shortened V by 5 bases and J by 4 bases, and 15 bases separated the two germline ends. Study results and limitations: Most clonotypes expanded in thyroid above 0.001 were likewise present in blood.

RNA transcripts provided the source from which TCR beta CDR3 regions were amplified. During a first-round RT-PCR of the TCR CDR3, the HTBI primer set was used. Each CDR3 protein gets one entry after TCRdb re-called the multiplex PCR reads with MiXCR. The sample contains 330,000 or so distinct CDR3 sequences, about 19% of which appear only once. The chain uses TRBV28 and TRBJ2-7, with D unresolved. The sequence derives from a man in his forties or fifties with Graves' ophthalmopathy. The specimen sequenced was blood. CDR3 sequence (DNA): TGTGCCAGCAGTCTCCGTAGATCTGCATACGAGCAGTACTTC. Amino acid sequence: CASSLRRSAYEQYF.